The next 24 T cell receptor beta chains were all read from a single sample in a study of blood T cell repertoires in COVID-19. TCRdb keeps only in-frame clones here, not all; method: immunoSEQ multiplex PCR. The sample consists of 65,000 or so clones, 70% to 90% of them appearing once. The sequencing sample was made of peripheral blood. The origin of the receptors is a middle-aged man with active COVID-19.

The chain has TRBV18 and TRBJ2-7; possibly TRBD2 for D (6 bases). The CDR3 consists of 14 residues. The V end lost 3 bases, the J end lost 8 bases, and 17 bases lay between the germline ends. Germline values: CDR1 KGHSH, CDR2 LQKENI. The CDR3 reads CASSPGEAALKQYF. The DNA for the CDR3 is TGTGCCAGCTCACCGGGGGAGGCAGCCCTTAAGCAGTACTTC.

This rearrangement joins TRBV27 to TRBJ2-7, with a possible D match to TRBD1 (5 bases). The CDR3 covers 15 residues. V was clipped by 2 bases and J by 3 bases, with 14 bases between them. In germline, CDR1 is MNHEY, CDR2 SMNVEV (reference sequence). The CDR3 DNA sequence: TGTGCCAGCAGTTTACAGGGAAATCCAGGCTACGAGCAGTACTTC. Amino acid sequence: CASSLQGNPGYEQYF.

The CDR3 DNA reads as TGCGCCAGCAGCTTCCGGACTAGCGGCCCCTACAATGAGCAGTTCTTC. This encodes CASSFRTSGPYNEQFF. The V call is TRBV5-1, the J call TRBJ2-1, with TRBD2 matching 10 bases. The CDR3 runs 16 residues. With 2 bases clipped from V and 2 bases from J, the junction kept 4 bases outside the gene matches. Germline loops: CDR1 SGHRS, CDR2 YFSETQ.

This clone has just one count. The rearrangement links TRBV5-1 to TRBJ1-5; a possible D gene is TRBD1 (6 bases). Trimming stripped 4 bases from V and 3 bases from J, with 14 bases between. Germline CDR1 and CDR2: SGHRS and YFSETQ. The length of the CDR3 is 15 residues. The CDR3 here is CASSPAMGANQPQHF. The CDR3 coding sequence is TGCGCCAGCAGCCCAGCCATGGGGGCCAATCAGCCCCAGCATTTT.

The genes are TRBV19 and TRBJ1-1, with TRBD1 identical over 9 bases. Trimming took 1 base from V and 0 from J; bases not matched to a gene: 6. Germline lookup yields CDR1 LNHDA and CDR2 SQIVND (reference sequence). The CDR3 sequence is 17 residues long. The CDR3 loop is CASSIARGQGLNTEAFF. In DNA, the CDR3 is TGTGCCAGTAGTATAGCTCGCGGACAGGGGTTGAACACTGAAGCTTTCTTT.

The CDR3 is CASSGSGGNQPQHF. CDR3 nucleotide sequence: TGTGCCAGCAGTGGGAGTGGAGGCAATCAGCCCCAGCATTTT. This chain links TRBV2 with TRBJ1-5, with no clear D. V was pared by 4 bases and J by 2 bases, with 9 bases between. From germline, CDR1 is SNHLY and CDR2 FYNNEI. This CDR3 comprises 14 residues.

This chain joins TRBV11-2 and TRBJ2-7; perhaps TRBD2 as D (6 bases). Germline assignment: CDR1 SGHAT and CDR2 FQNNGV. The CDR3 spans 14 residues. Trimming shortened V by 1 base and J by 6 bases, and 13 bases separated the two germline ends. Here the CDR3 reads CASSLGPTRAEQYF. As DNA, the CDR3 is TGTGCCAGCAGCTTAGGTCCGACTAGAGCCGAGCAGTACTTC.

The chain links TRBV23-1 to TRBJ2-1, with 11 bases fitting TRBD2. TRBV23-1 is an ORF; its function is uncertain. The CDR3 runs 17 residues. V lost 2 bases and J lost 2; bases outside the gene matches: 5. The CDR3 loop reads CASSQPLAGVTYNEQFF. Written as DNA, the CDR3 is TGCGCCAGCAGTCAACCACTAGCGGGAGTTACCTACAATGAGCAGTTCTTC.

The V gene is TRBV2, the J gene TRBJ1-4; 8 nucleotides align to TRBD1. Germline loops: CDR1 SNHLY, CDR2 FYNNEI. This CDR3 has 22 amino acids. V gave up 3 bases and J gave up 0 bases; unmatched junction bases: 21. The CDR3 coding sequence is TGTGCCAGCAGTGAGAACGGAGTCGGGGCAGGGGGCTTCTTTGCAACTAATGAAAAACTGTTTTTT. Protein sequence: CASSENGVGAGGFFATNEKLFF.

The rearrangement uses TRBV3-1 (or the pseudogene TRBV3-2) and TRBJ1-1, with D possibly matching TRBD1 (5 bases). The CDR3 contains 16 residues. Trimming took 1 base from V and 3 from J, leaving 15 bases between them. Germline CDR1 LGHDT, CDR2 YNNKEL (reference sequence). The chain's CDR3 is CASSQGWGRWDTEAFF. CDR3 DNA sequence: TGTGCCAGCAGCCAAGGCTGGGGGAGGTGGGACACTGAAGCTTTCTTT.

The rearrangement joins TRBV15 to TRBJ2-1; 9 bases are a match to TRBD2. Germline loops: CDR1 LNHNV, CDR2 YYDKDF (reference sequence). J was trimmed by 3 bases and V by 0 bases; bases with no gene match: 0. The CDR3 is made up of 15 amino acids. CDR3 residues: CATSRETSGYNEQFF. Written as DNA, the CDR3 is TGTGCCACCAGCAGAGAGACTAGCGGCTACAATGAGCAGTTCTTC.

This clone was observed a handful of times. CDR3 sequence: CASSSWGGANTEAFF. The CDR3 bases are TGTGCCAGCAGCTCCTGGGGGGGGGCAAACACTGAAGCTTTCTTT. V gene TRBV7-2 combines with J gene TRBJ1-1; perhaps TRBD1 as D (6 bases). The germline V and J ends were trimmed by 4 bases and 2 bases, with 14 bases remaining between them. The V gene's germline CDR1 is SGHTA and CDR2 FQGNSA. The CDR3 loop spans 15 amino acids. The whole variable domain, filled in from reference TRBV7-2 and TRBJ1-1, reads GAGVSQSPSNKVTEKGKDVELRCDPISGHTALYWYRQSLGQGLEFLIYFQGNSAPDKSGLPSDRFSAERTGGSVSTLTIQRTQQEDSAVYLCASSSWGGANTEAFFGQGTRLTVV.

The V and J genes are TRBV7-9 and TRBJ2-5, with TRBD1 as a possible D gene (6 bases). V gave up 5 bases and J gave up 5 bases, with 15 bases separating them. This CDR3 is built from 14 residues. CDR1 SEHNR and CDR2 FQNEAQ come from the germline V gene (reference sequence). CDR3 bases: TGTGCCAGCAGCCGGGACAATGAGAGGGAGACCCAGTACTTC. It is translated as CASSRDNERETQYF.

CDR3 protein: CASSQDRDGKSTEAFF. DNA of the CDR3: TGTGCCAGCAGCCAGGACAGGGATGGTAAAAGCACTGAAGCTTTCTTT. This chain links TRBV7-6 with TRBJ1-1, with 8 bases fitting TRBD1. The germline V gene has CDR1 SGHVS and CDR2 FNYEAQ. V shed 5 bases, J shed 4 bases, and the junction held 12 bases outside the gene matches. The CDR3 contains 16 residues.

This chain links TRBV18 with TRBJ1-6, with D tentatively TRBD1 (5 bases). The CDR3 spans 17 residues. Deletions cut 4 bases from V and 2 bases from J, with 15 bases between. Germline V CDR1 and CDR2: KGHSH, LQKENI. The chain's CDR3 is CASSRDRELTYNSPLHF. CDR3 nucleotides: TGTGCCAGCTCACGGGACCGGGAGCTGACCTATAATTCACCCCTCCACTTT.

The chain is built from TRBV5-1 and TRBJ2-5; 11 positions agree with TRBD2. J was trimmed by 1 base and V by 0 bases; bases with no gene match: 8. Germline CDR1 reads SGHRS; CDR2 reads YFSETQ. The CDR3 has 18 residues. CDR3 sequence: CASSLATSGETGQETQYF. The CDR3 DNA follows: TGCGCCAGCAGCTTGGCGACTAGCGGGGAGACTGGCCAAGAGACCCAGTACTTC.

This chain uses TRBV5-1 with TRBJ2-5, with a tentative D call TRBD2 (7 bases). CDR1 SGHRS and CDR2 YFSETQ come from the germline V gene. Trimming left V 4 bases short and J 5 bases short, with 12 bases between. The CDR3 consists of 13 residues. As DNA, the CDR3 is TGCGCCAGCAGCCTTCGGGGGGCGGAGACCCAGTACTTC. This gives the protein CASSLRGAETQYF.

This clone was seen repeatedly, ten times or more. The chain employs TRBV3-1 (or the pseudogene TRBV3-2) and TRBJ2-7, with D perhaps TRBD1 (5 bases). The germline V gene encodes CDR1 LGHDT and CDR2 YNNKEL (reference sequence). The CDR3 runs to 13 residues. V was trimmed by 4 bases and J by 5 bases, leaving 12 bases between them. The CDR3 loop reads CASSRLQGNEQYF. CDR3 sequence (DNA): TGTGCCAGCAGCCGCCTCCAGGGCAACGAGCAGTACTTC.

This chain joins TRBV5-4 and TRBJ2-1; tentative D call: TRBD1 (6 bases). This CDR3 spans 13 amino acids. Germline V CDR1 and CDR2: SGHNT, YYREEE (reference sequence). V was cut by 4 bases and J by 4 bases, with 9 bases left in between. CDR3 in DNA: TGTGCCAGCAGCCCGGACAGTTACAATGAGCAGTTCTTC. Translating it yields CASSPDSYNEQFF.

The gene calls are TRBV24-1 and TRBJ2-2; D might be TRBD2 (6 bases). V was trimmed by 2 bases and J by 4 bases, leaving 7 bases between them. This CDR3 is built from 14 residues. The germline V gene has CDR1 KGHDR and CDR2 SFDVKD. The CDR3, as DNA: TGTGCCACCAGTGATTGGAGGGGCACCGGGGAGCTGTTTTTT. Residues: CATSDWRGTGELFF.

The rearrangement links TRBV5-6 to TRBJ2-7; TRBD1 might be the D (5 bases). The germline V and J ends were trimmed by 2 bases and 3 bases, with 9 bases remaining between them. CDR1 is SGHDT, CDR2 YYEEEE, per germline. The CDR3 contains 13 residues. CDR3 loop: CASSLQANYEQYF. The CDR3 region has the DNA TGTGCCAGCAGCTTACAGGCGAACTACGAGCAGTACTTC.

This clone occurred once. The chain is built from TRBV5-1 and TRBJ1-1, with unresolved D. CDR3 size: 14 residues. V lost 0 bases to trimming and J lost 3 bases, with 9 bases between them. The germline V gene encodes CDR1 SGHRS and CDR2 YFSETQ. The CDR3 here is CASSLESGDTEAFF. CDR3 DNA sequence: TGCGCCAGCAGCTTGGAGTCCGGGGACACTGAAGCTTTCTTT. The full variable domain, its missing parts supplied by reference TRBV5-1 and TRBJ1-1, is KAGVTQTPRYLIKTRGQQVTLSCSPISGHRSVSWYQQTPGQGLQFLFEYFSETQRNKGNFPGRFSGRQFSNSRSEMNVSTLELGDSALYLCASSLESGDTEAFFGQGTRLTVV.

This clone was counted a few times. The V call is TRBV7-8, the J call TRBJ2-7, with D unclear. Trimming took off 7 bases at V and 7 bases at J, with 14 bases between the two ends. The germline CDR1 and CDR2 sequences are SGHVS and FQNEAQ. The CDR3 runs to 12 residues. The CDR3 sequence: CASTRFLREQYF. The CDR3 nucleotides read TGTGCCAGCACGCGTTTTTTACGGGAGCAGTACTTC.

The rearrangement links TRBV7-3 to TRBJ2-6, with 7 bases that match TRBD1. CDR3 length: 17 residues. The germline V gene encodes CDR1 SGHTA and CDR2 FQGTGA. The ends lost 5 bases at V and 4 bases at J; junction bases unmatched: 11. The DNA for the CDR3 is TGTGCCAGCAGCCCCCAAGGACAGGTCTTGGGGGCCAACGTCCTGACTTTC. The encoded protein is CASSPQGQVLGANVLTF. Full variable domain (remainder filled in from reference TRBV7-3 and TRBJ2-6): GAGVSQTPSNKVTEKGKYVELRCDPISGHTALYWYRQSLGQGPEFLIYFQGTGAADDSGLPNDRFFAVRPEGSVSTLKIQRTERGDSAVYLCASSPQGQVLGANVLTFGAGSRLTVL.